The rows below give T cell receptor beta chains drawn from one sample of a study of siplizumab effects on memory and regulatory T cells. Only in-frame clones appear in the TCRdb table, and some are missing; sequencing was by immunoSEQ multiplex PCR. The table records about 100,000 clones, roughly 94% of them present only once. The sequenced sample consisted of Tregs sorted from blood. The source of these receptors is a human donor in good health. CDR3s include the opening cysteine and the closing phenylalanine or tryptophan. The order of the fields is V gene, J gene, CDR3 protein.

V gene: TRBV5-6
J gene: TRBJ1-5
CDR3 protein: CASSSVTLGQPQHF

V gene: TRBV18
J gene: TRBJ1-2
CDR3 protein: CASSPLTPMAVRLYGYTF

V gene: TRBV27
J gene: TRBJ2-7
CDR3 protein: CASSLRLDSFHEQYF

V gene: TRBV19
J gene: TRBJ1-1
CDR3 protein: CASSIRDSRTEAFF

V gene: TRBV18
J gene: TRBJ2-7
CDR3 protein: CASSLPLTYEQYF

V gene: TRBV6-1
J gene: TRBJ2-7
CDR3 protein: CASSVTELYEQYF

V gene: TRBV12-5
J gene: TRBJ2-3
CDR3 protein: CASGLVPRGVFADTQYF

V gene: TRBV5-1
J gene: TRBJ2-3
CDR3 protein: CASSLQVQSTDTQYF

V gene: TRBV9
J gene: TRBJ2-5
CDR3 protein: CASSEEVFGGVDETQYF

V gene: TRBV7-2
J gene: TRBJ2-3
CDR3 protein: CASSLTASTDTQYF

V gene: TRBV2
J gene: TRBJ1-5
CDR3 protein: CASAVGSLGNQPQHF

V gene: TRBV15
J gene: TRBJ2-7
CDR3 protein: CATSREGPGWDEQYF

V gene: TRBV7-3
J gene: TRBJ2-1
CDR3 protein: CASSVAWGSYNEQFF

V gene: TRBV11-3
J gene: TRBJ2-1
CDR3 protein: CASSLQGATYNEQFF

V gene: TRBV4-1
J gene: TRBJ2-5
CDR3 protein: CASSQTRGVGETQYF

V gene: TRBV6-6
J gene: TRBJ2-3
CDR3 protein: CASRPPGGSTDTQYF

V gene: TRBV4-2
J gene: TRBJ2-7
CDR3 protein: CASSQGKTSGRALYEQYF

V gene: TRBV9
J gene: TRBJ2-7
CDR3 protein: CASSSAGTGSREQYF

V gene: TRBV7-9
J gene: TRBJ1-4
CDR3 protein: CASSSSGGEKLFF

V gene: TRBV7-9
J gene: TRBJ2-1
CDR3 protein: CASSTPTRTSGRLNEQFF

V gene: TRBV4-1
J gene: TRBJ1-2
CDR3 protein: CASSQDLQRVRVNYGYTF

V gene: TRBV19
J gene: TRBJ2-1
CDR3 protein: CASRKTGTGIGHNEQFF